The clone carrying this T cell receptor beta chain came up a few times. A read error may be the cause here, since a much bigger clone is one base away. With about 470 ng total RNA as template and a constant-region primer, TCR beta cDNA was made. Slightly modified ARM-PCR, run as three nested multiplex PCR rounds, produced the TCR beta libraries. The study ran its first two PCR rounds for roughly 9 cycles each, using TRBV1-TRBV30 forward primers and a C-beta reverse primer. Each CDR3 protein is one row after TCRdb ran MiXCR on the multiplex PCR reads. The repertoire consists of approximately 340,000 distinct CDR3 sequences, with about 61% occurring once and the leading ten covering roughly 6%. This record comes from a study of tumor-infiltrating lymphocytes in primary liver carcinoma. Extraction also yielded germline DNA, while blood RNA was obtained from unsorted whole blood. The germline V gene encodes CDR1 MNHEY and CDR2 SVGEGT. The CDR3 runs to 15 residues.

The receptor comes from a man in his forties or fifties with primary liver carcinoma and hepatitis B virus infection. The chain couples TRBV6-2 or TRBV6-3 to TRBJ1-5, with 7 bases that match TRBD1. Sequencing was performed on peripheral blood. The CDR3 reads CASRRQGRGNPPQHF. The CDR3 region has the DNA TGTGCCAGCAGACGACAGGGTCGCGGCAATCCGCCCCAGCATTTT.